The sequence of this T cell receptor (beta chain) was determined in a study of blood T cell repertoires in COVID-19. Germline lookup yields CDR1 SGHRS and CDR2 YFSETQ. The CDR3 runs to 15 residues. Trimming took 0 bases from V and 6 from J, leaving 10 bases between them. Libraries were prepared by immunoSEQ multiplex PCR; TCRdb keeps only in-frame clonotypes and omits some of them. The table has around 180,000 clones, about 84% seen once. V usage is TRBV5-1 and J usage is TRBJ1-6; TRBD1 might be the D (5 bases). Sequenced material: peripheral blood. The sequence came from a woman aged 25 to 45 with acute or convalescent COVID-19. The CDR3 here is CASSLEGASNSPLHF. CDR3 nucleotides: TGCGCCAGCAGCTTGGAAGGGGCGTCTAATTCACCCCTCCACTTT.